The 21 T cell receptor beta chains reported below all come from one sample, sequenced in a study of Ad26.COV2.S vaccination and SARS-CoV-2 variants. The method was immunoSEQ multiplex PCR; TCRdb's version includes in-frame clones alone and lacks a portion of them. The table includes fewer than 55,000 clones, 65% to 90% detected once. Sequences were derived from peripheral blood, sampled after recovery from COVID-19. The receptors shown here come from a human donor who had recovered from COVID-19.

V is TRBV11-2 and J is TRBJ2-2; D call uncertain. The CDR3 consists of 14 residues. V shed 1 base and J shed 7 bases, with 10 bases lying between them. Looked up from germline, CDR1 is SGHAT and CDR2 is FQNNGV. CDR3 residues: CASSLGRLGGELFF. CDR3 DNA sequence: TGTGCCAGCAGCTTAGGGCGGTTGGGCGGGGAGCTGTTTTTT.

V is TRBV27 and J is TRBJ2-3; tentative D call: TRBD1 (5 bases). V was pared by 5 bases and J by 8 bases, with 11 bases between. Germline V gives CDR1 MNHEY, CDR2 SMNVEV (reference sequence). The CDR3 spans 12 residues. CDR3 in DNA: TGTGCCAGCAGTCCCCCCCAGGGTACGCAGTATTTT. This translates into CASSPPQGTQYF.

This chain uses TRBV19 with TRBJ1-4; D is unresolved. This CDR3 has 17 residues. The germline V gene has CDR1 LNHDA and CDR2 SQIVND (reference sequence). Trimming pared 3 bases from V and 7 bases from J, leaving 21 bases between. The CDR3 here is CASSMGSRRIFGEKLFF. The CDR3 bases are TGTGCCAGTAGTATGGGGTCGAGGAGGATTTTTGGTGAAAAACTGTTTTTT.

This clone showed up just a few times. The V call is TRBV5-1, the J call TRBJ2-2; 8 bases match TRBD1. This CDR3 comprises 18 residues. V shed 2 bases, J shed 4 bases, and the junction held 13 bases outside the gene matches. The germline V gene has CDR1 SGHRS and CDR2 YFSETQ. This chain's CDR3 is CASSLQDQGQVGTGELFF. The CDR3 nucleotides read TGCGCCAGCAGCTTACAAGACCAGGGACAGGTCGGCACCGGGGAGCTGTTTTTT.

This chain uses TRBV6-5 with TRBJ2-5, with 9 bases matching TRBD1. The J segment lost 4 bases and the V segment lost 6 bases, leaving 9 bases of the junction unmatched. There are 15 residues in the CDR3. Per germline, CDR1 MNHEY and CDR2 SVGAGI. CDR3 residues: CASSHLTGGPETQYF. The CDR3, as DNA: TGTGCCAGCAGCCACCTAACAGGGGGCCCAGAGACCCAGTACTTC.

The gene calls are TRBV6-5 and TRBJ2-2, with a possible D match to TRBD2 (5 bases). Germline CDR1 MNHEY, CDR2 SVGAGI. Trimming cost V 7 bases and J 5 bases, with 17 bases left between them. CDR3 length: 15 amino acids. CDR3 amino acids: CASKRAFPGTGELFF. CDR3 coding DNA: TGTGCCAGCAAAAGGGCCTTCCCGGGGACCGGGGAGCTGTTTTTT.

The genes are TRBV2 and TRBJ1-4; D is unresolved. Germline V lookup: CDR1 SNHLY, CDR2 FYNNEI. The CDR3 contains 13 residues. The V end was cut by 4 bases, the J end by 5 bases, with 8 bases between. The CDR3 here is CASSVEWNEKLFF. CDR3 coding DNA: TGTGCCAGCAGTGTGGAGTGGAATGAAAAACTGTTTTTT. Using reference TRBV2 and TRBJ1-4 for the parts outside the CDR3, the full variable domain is EPEVTQTPSHQVTQMGQEVILRCVPISNHLYFYWYRQILGQKVEFLVSFYNNEISEKSEIFDDQFSVERPDGSNFTLKIRSTKLEDSAMYFCASSVEWNEKLFFGSGTQLSVL.

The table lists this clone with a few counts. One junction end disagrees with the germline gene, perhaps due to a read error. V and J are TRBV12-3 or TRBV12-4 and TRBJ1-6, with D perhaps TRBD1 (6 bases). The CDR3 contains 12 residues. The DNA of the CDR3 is TGTGCCAGCAGTTCGGACAGCGTCTTCATTAACTTT. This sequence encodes CASSSDSVFINF.

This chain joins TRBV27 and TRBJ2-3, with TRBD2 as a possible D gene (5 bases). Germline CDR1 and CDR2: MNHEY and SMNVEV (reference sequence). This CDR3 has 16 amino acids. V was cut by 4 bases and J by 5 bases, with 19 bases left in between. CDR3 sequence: CASSSPQAGPGDTQYF. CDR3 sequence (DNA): TGTGCCAGCAGTTCGCCTCAGGCGGGCCCCGGAGATACGCAGTATTTT.

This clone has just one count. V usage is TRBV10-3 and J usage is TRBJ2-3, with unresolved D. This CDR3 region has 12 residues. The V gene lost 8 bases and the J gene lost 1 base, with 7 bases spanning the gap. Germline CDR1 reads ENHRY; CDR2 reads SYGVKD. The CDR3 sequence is CAIQNGTDTQYF. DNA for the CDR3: TGTGCCATCCAAAACGGCACAGATACGCAGTATTTT.

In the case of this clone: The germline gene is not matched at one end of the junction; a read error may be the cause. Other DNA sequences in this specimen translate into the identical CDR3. This CDR3 is CASSRGQHNQPQHF. CDR3 bases: TGCGCCAGCTCACGGGGTCAGCACAATCAGCCCCAGCATTTT. This chain joins TRBV18 and TRBJ1-5; D remains ambiguous. This CDR3 is 14 amino acids long. In germline, CDR1 is KGHSH, CDR2 LQKENI. Full variable domain (remainder filled in from reference TRBV18 and TRBJ1-5): NAGVMQNPRHLVRRRGQEARLRCSPMKGHSHVYWYRQLPEEGLKFMVYLQKENIIDESGMPKERFSAEFPKEGPSILRIQQVVRGDSAAYFCASSRGQHNQPQHFGDGTRLSIL.

This CDR3 reads CASSLLQSTDTQYF. DNA for the CDR3: TGTGCCAGCAGCTTACTACAGAGCACAGATACGCAGTATTTT. The rearrangement links TRBV7-9 to TRBJ2-3; D remains ambiguous. CDR3 size: 14 residues. V was cut by 2 bases and J by 0 bases, with 6 bases left in between. The germline V gene has CDR1 SEHNR and CDR2 FQNEAQ (reference sequence).

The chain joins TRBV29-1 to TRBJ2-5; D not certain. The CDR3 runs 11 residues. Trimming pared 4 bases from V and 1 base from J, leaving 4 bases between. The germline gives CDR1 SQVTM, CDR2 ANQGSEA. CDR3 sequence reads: CSVVTQETQYF. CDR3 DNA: TGCAGCGTTGTTACCCAAGAGACCCAGTACTTC.

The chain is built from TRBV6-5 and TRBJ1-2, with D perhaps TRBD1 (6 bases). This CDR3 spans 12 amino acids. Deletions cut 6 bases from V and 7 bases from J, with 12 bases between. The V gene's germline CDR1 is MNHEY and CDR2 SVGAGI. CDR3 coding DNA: TGTGCCAGCAGCCAGGGGTCTGGTGGCTACACCTTC. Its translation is CASSQGSGGYTF.

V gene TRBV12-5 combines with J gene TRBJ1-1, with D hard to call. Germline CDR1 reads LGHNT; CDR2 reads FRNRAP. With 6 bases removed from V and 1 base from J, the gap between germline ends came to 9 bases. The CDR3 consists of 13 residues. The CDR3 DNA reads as TGTGCTAGTGGATGGACGGCGAACACTGAAGCTTTCTTT. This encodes CASGWTANTEAFF.

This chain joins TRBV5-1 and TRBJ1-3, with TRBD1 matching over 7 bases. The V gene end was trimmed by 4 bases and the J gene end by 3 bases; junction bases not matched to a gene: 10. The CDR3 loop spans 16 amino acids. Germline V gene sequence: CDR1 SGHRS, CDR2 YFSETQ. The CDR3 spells CASSPGTGAGGNTIYF. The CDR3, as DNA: TGCGCCAGCAGCCCGGGAACAGGGGCTGGTGGAAACACCATATATTTT.

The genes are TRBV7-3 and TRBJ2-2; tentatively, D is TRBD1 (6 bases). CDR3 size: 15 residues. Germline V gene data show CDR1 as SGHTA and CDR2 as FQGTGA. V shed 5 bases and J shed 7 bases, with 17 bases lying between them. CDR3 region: CASSRGQTTFGELFF. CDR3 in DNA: TGTGCCAGCAGCCGCGGACAGACTACCTTCGGGGAGCTGTTTTTT. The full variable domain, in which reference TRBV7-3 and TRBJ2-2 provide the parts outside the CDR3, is GAGVSQTPSNKVTEKGKYVELRCDPISGHTALYWYRQSLGQGPEFLIYFQGTGAADDSGLPNDRFFAVRPEGSVSTLKIQRTERGDSAVYLCASSRGQTTFGELFFGEGSRLTVL.

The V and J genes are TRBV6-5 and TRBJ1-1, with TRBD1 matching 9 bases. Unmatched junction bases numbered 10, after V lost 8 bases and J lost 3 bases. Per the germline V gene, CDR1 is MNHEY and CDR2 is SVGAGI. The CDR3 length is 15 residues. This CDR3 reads CASGIQGASHTEAFF. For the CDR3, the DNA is TGTGCCAGCGGAATACAGGGGGCGTCGCACACTGAAGCTTTCTTT.

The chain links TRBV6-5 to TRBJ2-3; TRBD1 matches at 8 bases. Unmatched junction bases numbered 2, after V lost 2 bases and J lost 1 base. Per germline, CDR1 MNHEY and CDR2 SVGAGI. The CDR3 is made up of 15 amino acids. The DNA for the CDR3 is TGTGCCAGCAGTTACGGGACAGGCCGCACAGATACGCAGTATTTT. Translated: CASSYGTGRTDTQYF.

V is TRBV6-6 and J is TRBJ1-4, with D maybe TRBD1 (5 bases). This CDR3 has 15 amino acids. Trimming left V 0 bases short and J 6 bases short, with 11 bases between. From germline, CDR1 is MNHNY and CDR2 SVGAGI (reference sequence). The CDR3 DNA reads TGTGCCAGCAGTTACTCGAGGGGAGTTGATGAAAAACTGTTTTTT. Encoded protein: CASSYSRGVDEKLFF.

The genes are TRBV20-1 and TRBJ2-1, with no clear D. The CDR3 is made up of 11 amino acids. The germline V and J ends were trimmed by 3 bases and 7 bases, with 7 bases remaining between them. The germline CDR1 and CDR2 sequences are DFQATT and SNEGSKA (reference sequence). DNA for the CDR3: TGCAGTGCTAGGGTCCTAAATGAGCAGTTCTTC. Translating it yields CSARVLNEQFF.